This T cell receptor (beta chain) was captured by sequencing in a study of cytomegalovirus exposure and HLA in healthy donors (dated by TCRdb to 2016 to 2017). At the level of the whole study: According to an earlier analysis of several hundred of the donors, about 170 million T cells yielded 120 million or so unique TCR beta sequences and roughly 280 Gb of sequence data. In a later analysis, previously published TCR beta repertoires from 670 or so donors were re-analyzed and high-resolution HLA genotyping was added so that TCR occurrence patterns could be studied. To predict cytomegalovirus infection status, the study brought together high-throughput TCR immunosequencing, statistical association of individual TCRs with disease status, and machine learning. HLA typing included class I and class II loci at four-digit resolution. A separate validation cohort of roughly 110 different subjects was used in addition to the approximately 610-subject first cohort. To decide whether each TCR beta V gene segment behaved as functional or pseudogenic, an earlier analysis of 587 of the donors relied on high-throughput TCR beta sequencing. Among almost 400 genotyped donors of the cohort, an average of around 240,000 unique TCR beta nucleotide sequences were sequenced per donor, around a sixth of them non-productive. Genome-wide SNP genotypes for about 60% of the roughly 700 donors were used in a later genetic analysis, which treated that subset as a discovery cohort. Among the roughly 390 genotyped donors, around 81% belonged to the genetic ancestry cluster associated with self-reported Caucasian donors. Every repertoire in the discovery cohort had been generated on one and the same sequencing platform. The study aimed to test whether cataloging public T cell receptors could reveal signatures of past pathogen exposure. The study used immunosequencing to profile the T cell repertoires of 666 subjects and linked those repertoires to cytomegalovirus serostatus. Alongside the repertoire data, information on donor age, sex, ethnicity and CMV serostatus was compiled. About 330 gigabases of sequencing data and roughly 81 million unique TCR sequences made up an early release that covered several hundred HLA-typed donors. Typing coverage varied by locus: roughly 629-640 donors for A, B, C, DRB1 and DQB1; approximately 520 for DQA1; over 600 for DPA1; roughly 450 for DPB1. Several DR-DQ haplotypes were treated as single units for association and clustering because of strong linkage in the cohort. Rather than using new phenotypic data, the later analysis identified candidate immune exposures from TCR beta sequences and from how often those sequences occurred across donors. The paper as a whole reports these results and caveats: In a later analysis, HLA-associated TCR beta chains showed more clonal expansion and lower generation probabilities than non-associated chains that were equally common. In vitro tests confirmed that three of the cytomegalovirus-associated TCR beta chains recognize cytomegalovirus antigens. According to a later analysis, TCR association rates differed among HLA loci, with DRB1 alleles showing the most associated TCRs and HLA-C alleles showing the fewest. In a later genetic analysis, a missense DCLRE1C variant was associated with V-gene and J-gene trimming of TCR beta chains, and the association was replicated in an independent cohort. Across donors, most TCR sequences were observed very rarely, whereas some public TCRs were present in many individuals. In a later analysis, several top co-occurrence clusters were reported to appear linked to parvovirus B19, influenza, CMV and Epstein-Barr virus. When HLA alleles, especially DR and DQ, strongly co-occurred, TCR associations were difficult to assign to individual alleles. This cohort had only TCR beta chains sequenced, and the lack of alpha or paired-chain data limited which features could be detected. A total of roughly 160 TCR beta chains were listed by the study as associated with cytomegalovirus. The 87-base-pair reads could not distinguish some IMGT-functional V segments, including TRBV6-2 and TRBV6-3, so those segments were excluded. A group of highly shared sequence variants was considered likely to be a technical artifact of the sequencing pipeline. In a later analysis, some 17,000 TCR beta sequences were associated with specific HLA alleles at a false discovery rate of 0.05. Because counts were too low, fewer than 20 rarely observed V segments, including chromosome 9 orphons, were excluded from the earlier analysis of 587 of the donors. In a later analysis, most CMV-associated TCR beta chains were found to appear HLA-restricted, with HLA associations seemingly driven largely by CMV exposure. Correlated functional status among segregating V segments might be attributable to linkage disequilibrium, but an unknown experimental factor could not be ruled out. A further reported finding was that TCR beta sequences accurately predicted the HLA-A and HLA-B alleles for most subjects in the first cohort. Immune exposure information for the cohort was limited to CMV serostatus. It was suggested by the authors that the approach could potentially be generalized to other disease states and immunological phenotypes. Broadly in line with IMGT annotations, most TCR beta V segments showed up in productive rearrangements about 87% or about 30% of the time in an earlier analysis of a few hundred of the donors. Because HLA typing was missing for some donors at each locus, association tests included only the typed subset. Sequencing depth was assumed to be roughly uniform across donors in the presence/absence analyses, though that assumption may not hold. The classifier was reported to diagnose cytomegalovirus status with high specificity and sensitivity in both the original cohort and the validation cohort. In a later genetic analysis, fewer N-insertions in productive TCRs were reported among donors in an Asian-associated ancestry cluster than the approximately 670-donor mean.

Comment on this clone: Its cognate antigen has yet to be identified. The record has no base qualities; no much larger clone is one base away.

CDR1 SGHDT and CDR2 YYEEEE were looked up in the germline V gene. The CDR3 contains 14 residues, cysteine and phenylalanine counted. Solely the CDR3 DNA is kept, with 42 bases framed from the first base. A distance of 14 bases separates the germline ends of V and J, which lose 4 bases and 6 bases respectively. The library was produced with the immunoSEQ multiplex PCR assay. A mixture of 60 forward primers for TCR Vbeta segments and 13 reverse primers for TCR Jbeta segments was used in the multiplex PCR. Amplification of the CDR3 region of rearranged TCR beta genes was performed with a multiplex PCR assay on genomic DNA. Amplified TCR beta libraries were sequenced as 87-base-pair reads on the Illumina HiSeq System. Per the source publication's procedure: Across the 600 to 700 repertoires, a later analysis counted approximately 75 million unique TCR beta chains, roughly 11 million of which were shared by at least two donors. Raw reads were error-corrected and collapsed into unique sequences by a nearest-neighbor algorithm in which closely related sequences were merged to remove PCR and sequencing errors. CDR3 sequences were aligned to IMGT reference sequences to assign V, D and J gene segments. Each retained sequence needed at least a six-nucleotide match to both a V gene segment and a J gene segment. Rearrangements were called productive when the CDR3 lacked stop codons and stayed in frame with V and J; all others were non-productive. CDR3 was defined by IMGT convention, running from the second conserved V-encoded cysteine to the conserved J-encoded phenylalanine. In an earlier analysis of some 550 of the donors, sequences lacking an unambiguous match to a single V gene segment were excluded. In an earlier analysis of several hundred of the donors, V segments were called functional above 56.7% productive rearrangements and were called segregating when the between-donor standard deviation exceeded 5%. To diagnose cytomegalovirus status from the catalog of TCR beta chain sequences, a statistical classification framework was built. A later analysis assigned V and J genes by comparing TCR nucleotide sequences with IMGT/GENE-DB human TR gene sequences. Using the TCRdist pipeline, a later analysis assigned CDR3 sequences along with most-parsimonious VDJ recombination scenarios. In a later analysis, each TCR beta chain was defined by its CDR3 amino acid sequence together with its V-gene family, and reads without a unique V-gene family were excluded. To address suspected cross-contamination and a sequencing artifact, a later analysis removed around 590 highly shared, low-generation-probability nucleotide sequences. For each public chain, a later analysis derived a clonal expansion index from normalized ranks of inferred template counts within each repertoire. Generation probabilities in a later analysis came from a VDJ recombination model fitted to out-of-frame rearrangements, and those results were checked against IGoR. Hypergeometric tests were used in a later analysis to score TCR-TCR, TCR-HLA and TCR-CMV co-occurrence, with a repertoire-size bias correction applied to the TCR pairs. To estimate false discovery rates, a later analysis permuted the HLA or CMV assignments 20 times. In a later analysis, co-occurring TCRs were grouped using DBSCAN, with TCRdist sequence similarity added in when clustering inside HLA-allele-positive subsets. Repertoires with fewer than 30,000 or more than 120,000 public chains were left out of co-occurrence clustering, as were about 5 repertoires with anomalous nucleotide sharing. This immuneACCESS table, as held by TCRdb, lists in-frame sequences with V and J called but not all clones. Of the missing ones, under half trace to an unresolved V gene in checked studies; the others have no known cause. That table is the source of V, J and clone size, and D and trimming were worked out from the DNA. For this sample the table gives some 170,000 clones, of which about three quarters were detected only once. In total, the top ten clones hold 4% to 5% of the sample.

The cohort comprised 550 to 700 healthy bone marrow donors. All cohort members were sampled while nominally healthy, although unrecorded immune exposures were likely present. The donor was CMV seropositive and belonged to the group of about 290 seropositive cohort members. A peripheral blood sample was provided by each donor, and peripheral blood mononuclear cells were used for TCR beta sequencing. The Qiagen DNeasy Blood Extraction Kit was used to extract genomic DNA from the blood cell samples. The chain links TRBV5-6 with TRBJ1-3, with no confidently assigned D gene. The sample consisted of PBMCs. This sequence was found in a man younger than 30 in good health and CMV-seropositive. The CDR3 here reads CASSPSGFLNTIYF. Here is the DNA: TGTGCCAGCAGCCCCTCGGGGTTTCTAAACACCATATATTTT. With the rest looked up from the reference TRBV5-6 and TRBJ1-3 genes rather than sequenced, the full variable domain is DAGVTQSPTHLIKTRGQQVTLRCSPKSGHDTVSWYQQALGQGPQFIFQYYEEEERQRGNFPDRFSGHQFPNYSSELNVNALLLGDSALYLCASSPSGFLNTIYFGEGSWLTVV.